The clone carrying this TCR beta chain has a handful of counts. These data originate in a study of cytomegalovirus exposure and HLA in healthy donors. Primers: 60 Vbeta forward and 13 Jbeta reverse. Assay: immunoSEQ multiplex PCR; the TCRdb copy retains only in-frame clones and omits some. This sample carries roughly 150,000 clones, 64% of them seen once, and the ten largest clones take about 2.9%. The sequenced sample consisted of PBMCs. The sequence derives from a woman in her 30s in good health and CMV-seropositive.

The DNA of the CDR3 is TGTGCCAGCAGTTTATTGGGGCCTCCCTACGAGCAGTACTTC. It is translated as CASSLLGPPYEQYF. V usage is TRBV27 and J usage is TRBJ2-5, with D possibly matching TRBD1 (5 bases). The assigned J gene may be wrong: the sequence end matches TRBJ2-7 better. Germline CDR1 is MNHEY and CDR2 is SMNVEV (reference sequence). The CDR3 extends over 14 amino acids.